This record looks at one TCR beta chain sequence and its context. This may arise from a read error, as a much more abundant clone is one base away. The final CDR3 position lacks the conserved phenylalanine or tryptophan, pointing to a likely read error. As to time point: newly diagnosed GD, antithyroid drugs for less than 3 months. PBMC-extracted RNA yielded the TCR library. Library construction for TCR beta used iRepertoire HTBI primers and Arm-PCR of CDR3 regions. TCRdb passed the multiplex PCR reads through MiXCR, listing each CDR3 protein once. Of hundreds of thousands of distinct CDR3 sequences in the sample, around 15% were seen once. The data were taken from a study of regulatory T cells in long-lasting Graves disease. The CDR3 length is 13 residues. Germline CDR1 is SNHLY and CDR2 is FYNNEI. V lost 3 bases and J lost 5, with 10 bases in between. Another study also made use of these data, one on T cells in Graves' hyperthyroidism and ophthalmopathy. From that study: When the TCR CDR3 underwent first-round RT-PCR, the HTBI primer set was used.

This receptor was taken from a middle-aged woman with Graves disease. J is TRBJ2-5 and V is TRBV2; either TRBD1 or TRBD2 may fit D (7 bases each). This specimen consisted of peripheral blood mononuclear cells (PBMCs), obtained at new diagnosis, from a patient treated with antithyroid drugs. CDR3: CASSDQGGETQYS. The CDR3 region has the DNA TGTGCCAGCAGTGATCAGGGGGGGGAGACCCAGTACTCC.